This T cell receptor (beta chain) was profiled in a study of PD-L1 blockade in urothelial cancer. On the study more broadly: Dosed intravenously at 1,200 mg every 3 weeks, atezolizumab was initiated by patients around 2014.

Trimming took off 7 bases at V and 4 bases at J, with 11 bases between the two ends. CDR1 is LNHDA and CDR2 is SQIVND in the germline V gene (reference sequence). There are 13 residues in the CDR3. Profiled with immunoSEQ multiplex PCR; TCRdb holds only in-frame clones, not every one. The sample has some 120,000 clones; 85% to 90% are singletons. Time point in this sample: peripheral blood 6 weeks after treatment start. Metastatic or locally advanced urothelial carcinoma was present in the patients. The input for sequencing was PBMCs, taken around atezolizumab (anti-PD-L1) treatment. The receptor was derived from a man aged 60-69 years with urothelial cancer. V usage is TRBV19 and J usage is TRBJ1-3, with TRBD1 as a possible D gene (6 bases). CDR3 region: CASNTGSGNTIYF. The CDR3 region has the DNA TGTGCCAGTAATACAGGGTCCGGAAACACCATATATTTT.